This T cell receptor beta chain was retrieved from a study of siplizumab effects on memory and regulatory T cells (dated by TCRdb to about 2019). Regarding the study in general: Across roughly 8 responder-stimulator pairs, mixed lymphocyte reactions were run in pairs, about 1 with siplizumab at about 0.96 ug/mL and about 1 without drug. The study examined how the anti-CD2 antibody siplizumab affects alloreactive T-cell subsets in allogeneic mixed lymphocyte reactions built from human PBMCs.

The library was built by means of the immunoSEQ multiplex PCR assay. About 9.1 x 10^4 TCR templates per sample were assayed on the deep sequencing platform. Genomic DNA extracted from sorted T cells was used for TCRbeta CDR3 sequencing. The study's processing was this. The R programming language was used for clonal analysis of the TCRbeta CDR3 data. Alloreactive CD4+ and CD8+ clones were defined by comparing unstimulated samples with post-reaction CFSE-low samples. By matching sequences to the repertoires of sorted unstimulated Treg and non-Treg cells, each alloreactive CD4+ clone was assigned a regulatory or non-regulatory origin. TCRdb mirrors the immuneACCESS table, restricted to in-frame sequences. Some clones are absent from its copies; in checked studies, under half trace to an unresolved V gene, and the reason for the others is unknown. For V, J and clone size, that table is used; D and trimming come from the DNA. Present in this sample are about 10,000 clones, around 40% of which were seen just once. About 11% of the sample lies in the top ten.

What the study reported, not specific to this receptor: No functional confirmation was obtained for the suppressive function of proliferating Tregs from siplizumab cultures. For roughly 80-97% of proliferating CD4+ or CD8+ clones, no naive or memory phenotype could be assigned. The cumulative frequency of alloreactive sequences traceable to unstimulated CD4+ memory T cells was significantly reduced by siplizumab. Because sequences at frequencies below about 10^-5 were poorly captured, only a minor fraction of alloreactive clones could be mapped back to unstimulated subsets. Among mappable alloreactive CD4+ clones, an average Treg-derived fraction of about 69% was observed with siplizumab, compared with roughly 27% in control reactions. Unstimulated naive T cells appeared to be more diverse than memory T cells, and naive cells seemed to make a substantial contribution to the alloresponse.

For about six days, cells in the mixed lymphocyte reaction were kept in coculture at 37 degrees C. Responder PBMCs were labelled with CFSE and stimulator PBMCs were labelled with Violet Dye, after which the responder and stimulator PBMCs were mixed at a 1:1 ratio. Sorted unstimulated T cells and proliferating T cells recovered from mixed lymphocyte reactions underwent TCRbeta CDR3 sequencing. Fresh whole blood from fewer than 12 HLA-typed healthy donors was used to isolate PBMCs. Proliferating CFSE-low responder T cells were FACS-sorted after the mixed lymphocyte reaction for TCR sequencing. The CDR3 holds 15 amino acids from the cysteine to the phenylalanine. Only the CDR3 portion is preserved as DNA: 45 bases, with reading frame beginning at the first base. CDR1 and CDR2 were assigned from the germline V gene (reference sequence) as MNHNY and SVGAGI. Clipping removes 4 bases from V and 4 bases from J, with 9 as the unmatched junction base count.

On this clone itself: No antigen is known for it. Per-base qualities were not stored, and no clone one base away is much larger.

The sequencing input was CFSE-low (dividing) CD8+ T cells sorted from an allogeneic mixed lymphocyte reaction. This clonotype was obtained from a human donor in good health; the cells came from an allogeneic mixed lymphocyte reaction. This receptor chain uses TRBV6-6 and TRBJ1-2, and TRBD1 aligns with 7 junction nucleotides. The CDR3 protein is CASSSGTARRYGYTF. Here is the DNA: TGTGCCAGCAGTTCCGGGACAGCCCGTCGCTATGGCTACACCTTC.